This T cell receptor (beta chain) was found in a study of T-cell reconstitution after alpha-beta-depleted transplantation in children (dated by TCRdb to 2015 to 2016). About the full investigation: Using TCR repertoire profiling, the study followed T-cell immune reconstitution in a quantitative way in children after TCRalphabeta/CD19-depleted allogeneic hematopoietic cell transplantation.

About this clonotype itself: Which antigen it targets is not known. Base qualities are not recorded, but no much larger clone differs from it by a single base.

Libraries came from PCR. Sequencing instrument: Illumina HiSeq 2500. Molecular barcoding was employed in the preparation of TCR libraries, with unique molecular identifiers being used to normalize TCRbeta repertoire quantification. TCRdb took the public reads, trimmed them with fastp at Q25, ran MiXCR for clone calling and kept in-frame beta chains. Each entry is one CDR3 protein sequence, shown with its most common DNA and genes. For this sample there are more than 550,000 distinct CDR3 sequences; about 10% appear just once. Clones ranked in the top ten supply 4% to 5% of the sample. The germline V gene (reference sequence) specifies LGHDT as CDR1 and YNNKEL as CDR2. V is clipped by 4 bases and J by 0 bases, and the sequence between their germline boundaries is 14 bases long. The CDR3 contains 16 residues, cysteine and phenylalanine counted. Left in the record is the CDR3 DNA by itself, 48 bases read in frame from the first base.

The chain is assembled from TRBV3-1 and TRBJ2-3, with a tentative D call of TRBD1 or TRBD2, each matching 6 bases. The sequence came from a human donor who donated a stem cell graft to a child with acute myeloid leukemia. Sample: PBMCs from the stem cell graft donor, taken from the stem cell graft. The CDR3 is CASSPSWGASTDTQYF. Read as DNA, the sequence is TGTGCCAGCAGCCCCTCTTGGGGGGCGAGCACAGATACGCAGTATTTT.